One and the same sample provided the 8 T cell receptor beta chains below, sequenced in a study of cytomegalovirus exposure and HLA in healthy donors (dated by TCRdb to 2016 to 2017). Library generation was performed with the immunoSEQ multiplex PCR assay. TCRdb stores this immuneACCESS table with in-frame sequences only. Part of the clones is absent; in the studies checked, under half of the shortfall reflects unresolved V genes, and no reason is known for the rest. This sample holds 160,000 or so clones; roughly 84% were observed only once. The ten largest clones add up to roughly a tenth of the sample. The sample consisted of PBMCs. Receptor source: a man aged 25-45 years in good health and CMV-seropositive.

This chain uses TRBV10-3 with TRBJ2-7; D unresolved. Germline V gene lookup returns CDR1 ENHRY and CDR2 SYGVKD. The CDR3 is 13 residues long. V lost 0 bases and J lost 3, with 6 bases in between. The CDR3, as DNA: TGTGCCATCAGTGAGTCGACAAACTACGAGCAGTACTTC. Translation: CAISESTNYEQYF.

The chain links TRBV9 to TRBJ1-2; D remains ambiguous. With 1 base removed from V and 4 bases from J, the gap between germline ends came to 23 bases. Germline lookup yields CDR1 SGDLS and CDR2 YYNGEE. The CDR3 runs 18 residues. The CDR3 here is CASSVFVDGEFPFYGYTF. CDR3 nucleotides: TGTGCCAGCAGCGTATTCGTGGACGGGGAATTTCCTTTCTATGGCTACACCTTC. Drawing the rest from reference TRBV9 and TRBJ1-2, the complete variable domain is DSGVTQTPKHLITATGQRVTLRCSPRSGDLSVYWYQQSLDQGLQFLIQYYNGEERAKGNILERFSAQQFPDLHSELNLSSLELGDSALYFCASSVFVDGEFPFYGYTFGSGTRLTVV.

The chain uses TRBV4-1 and TRBJ1-2, with D possibly matching TRBD1 (5 bases). In germline, CDR1 is MGHRA, CDR2 YSYEKL. The CDR3 runs to 14 residues. V was cut by 6 bases and J by 5 bases, with 16 bases left in between. CDR3 loop: CASSRDSPRYGYTF. The CDR3 coding sequence is TGCGCCAGCAGTCGCGACAGCCCTAGATATGGCTACACCTTC.

The chain is built from TRBV29-1 and TRBJ2-3; no reliable D call. CDR1 is SQVTM, CDR2 ANQGSEA, per germline. The CDR3 is 17 residues long. Trimming pared 2 bases from V and 2 bases from J, leaving 20 bases between. The CDR3 sequence: CSVETSPLWQATDTQYF. The CDR3 nucleotides are TGCAGCGTTGAAACGTCCCCCTTATGGCAGGCCACAGATACGCAGTATTTT.

The rearrangement joins TRBV5-4 to TRBJ2-2; D is unresolved. Germline V CDR1 and CDR2: SGHNT, YYREEE (reference sequence). This CDR3 region has 14 residues. Trimming took 0 bases from V and 0 from J, leaving 3 bases between them. The CDR3 DNA reads TGTGCCAGCAGCTTGGACACGAACACCGGGGAGCTGTTTTTT. Protein product: CASSLDTNTGELFF.

CDR3 amino acids: CASSRRTSIDTQYF. The CDR3 DNA reads as TGTGCCAGCAGCCGCCGGACTAGTATAGATACGCAGTATTTT. The chain joins TRBV7-2 to TRBJ2-3, with 7 positions matching TRBD2. The CDR3 is 14 amino acids. Germline-derived CDR1 and CDR2 are SGHTA and FQGNSA. Trimming at V came to 5 bases and at J to 5 bases, leaving 7 bases not matched to a gene.

The gene calls are TRBV10-2 and TRBJ2-7, with 11 bases lining up with TRBD1. CDR1 and CDR2 from the germline V gene are WSHSY and SAAADI. Trimming cost V 4 bases and J 5 bases; bases outside gene matches: 4. The CDR3 runs to 14 residues. The CDR3 loop reads CASSGTGGMNEQYF. CDR3 sequence (DNA): TGCGCCAGCAGTGGGACAGGGGGCATGAACGAGCAGTACTTC.

This clone appeared a few times. This rearrangement joins TRBV6-1 to TRBJ2-1; 8 bases match TRBD2. Looked up from germline, CDR1 is MNHNS and CDR2 is SASEGT. The V gene end was trimmed by 2 bases and the J gene end by 9 bases; junction bases not matched to a gene: 9. The CDR3 consists of 15 residues. In nucleotides, the CDR3 is TGTGCCAGCAGTGAACCCAGCGGGAGTCCTGGTGAGCAGTTCTTC. This sequence encodes CASSEPSGSPGEQFF.